The 6 T cell receptor beta chains below come from one sample, sequenced in a study of cytomegalovirus exposure and HLA in healthy donors. 60 Vbeta and 13 Jbeta primers were used in PCR. Sequencing was performed with immunoSEQ multiplex PCR; in TCRdb, only in-frame clones are kept and a portion is missing. The data hold 150,000 to 200,000 clones, with approximately 76% observed a single time. Material for sequencing was PBMCs. The receptors come from a female donor in good health and CMV-seronegative.

The chain joins TRBV29-1 to TRBJ1-4; 8 bases are shared with TRBD1. Per the germline V gene, CDR1 is SQVTM and CDR2 is ANQGSEA. The length of the CDR3 is 17 residues. Germline trimming cut 5 bases from V and 3 bases from J; bases unmatched to any gene: 14. In DNA, the CDR3 is TGCAGCGTTTTGATCTGGCAGGGGGCCTCCTCTAATGAAAAACTGTTTTTT. Its translation is CSVLIWQGASSNEKLFF. The full variable domain, rest sourced from reference TRBV29-1 and TRBJ1-4, is SAVISQKPSRDICQRGTSLTIQCQVDSQVTMMFWYRQQPGQSLTLIATANQGSEATYESGFVIDKFPISRPNLTFSTLTVSNMSPEDSSIYLCSVLIWQGASSNEKLFFGSGTQLSVL.

The genes are TRBV5-1 and TRBJ2-7; tentatively, D is TRBD1 (6 bases). V lost 5 bases, J lost 0 bases, and 18 bases lay in between. This CDR3 region has 16 residues. Germline V lookup: CDR1 SGHRS, CDR2 YFSETQ. This CDR3 reads CASSLTGPQSSYEQYF. In nucleotides, the CDR3 is TGCGCCAGCAGTCTCACAGGGCCCCAAAGCTCCTACGAGCAGTACTTC.

This chain connects TRBV9 to TRBJ2-1; 7 bases fit TRBD1. J gave up 2 bases and V 3 bases, and 5 bases lay outside the gene matches. Germline V gene data show CDR1 as SGDLS and CDR2 as YYNGEE. This CDR3 comprises 15 residues. Here the CDR3 DNA reads TGTGCCAGCAGCGGACAGGGACCCCCCTACAATGAGCAGTTCTTC. Translated, it gives CASSGQGPPYNEQFF.

This chain joins TRBV6-5 and TRBJ2-1, with D perhaps matching TRBD2 (7 bases). The CDR3 is made up of 13 amino acids. V shed 6 bases and J shed 8 bases, with 14 bases lying between them. The germline V gene has CDR1 MNHEY and CDR2 SVGAGI. CDR3 amino acids: CASREGGGDEQFF. The CDR3 DNA reads TGTGCCAGCAGAGAAGGGGGGGGCGATGAGCAGTTCTTC.

The V gene is TRBV27, the J gene TRBJ2-7; D ambiguous. Trimming pared 1 base from V and 0 bases from J, leaving 7 bases between. The CDR3 consists of 14 residues. From germline, CDR1 is MNHEY and CDR2 SMNVEV (reference sequence). CDR3 loop: CASSLFPGSYEQYF. The CDR3 coding sequence is TGTGCCAGCAGTTTATTTCCCGGCTCCTACGAGCAGTACTTC.

This chain joins TRBV5-1 and TRBJ2-5; 9 nucleotides align to TRBD2. This CDR3 comprises 16 residues. Trimming at V came to 4 bases and at J to 0 bases, leaving 7 bases not matched to a gene. The germline V gene encodes CDR1 SGHRS and CDR2 YFSETQ. CDR3 coding DNA: TGCGCCAGCAGCGTAGCGGGGGACCCCCACCAAGAGACCCAGTACTTC. It yields the protein CASSVAGDPHQETQYF. Full variable domain (rest looked up from reference TRBV5-1 and TRBJ2-5): KAGVTQTPRYLIKTRGQQVTLSCSPISGHRSVSWYQQTPGQGLQFLFEYFSETQRNKGNFPGRFSGRQFSNSRSEMNVSTLELGDSALYLCASSVAGDPHQETQYFGPGTRLLVL.